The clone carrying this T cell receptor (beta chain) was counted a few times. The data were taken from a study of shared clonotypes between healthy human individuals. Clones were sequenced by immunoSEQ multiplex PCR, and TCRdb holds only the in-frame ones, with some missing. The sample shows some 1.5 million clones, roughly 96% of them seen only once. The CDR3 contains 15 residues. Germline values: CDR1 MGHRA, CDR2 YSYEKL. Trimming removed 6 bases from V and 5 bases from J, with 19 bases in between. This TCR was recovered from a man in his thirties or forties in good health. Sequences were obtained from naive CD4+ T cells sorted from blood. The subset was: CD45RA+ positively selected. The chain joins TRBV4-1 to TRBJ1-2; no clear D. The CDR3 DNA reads TGCGCCAGCAGTCCCGCGGGGAGCGTAGGGTATGGCTACACCTTC. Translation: CASSPAGSVGYGYTF.